This T cell receptor beta chain originates from a study of response to subunit inactivated influenza vaccine. Study-wide results and limits: The authors proposed limited new T cell recruitment per seasonal influenza vaccination.

This clonotype showed up just a few times. The target antigen is unknown. With 5 bases removed from V and 10 bases from J, the gap between germline ends came to 21 bases. The CDR3 has 14 residues. From germline, CDR1 is MDHEN and CDR2 SYDVKM. Using its own MiXCR run on the RT-PCR reads, TCRdb lists one record per CDR3 protein. Of approximately 490,000 distinct CDR3 sequences in the sample, approximately 7.3% are singletons; the top ten hold over 10%. This TCR came from a man aged 50-75 years who received an inactivated influenza vaccine. V and J are TRBV28 and TRBJ2-7; possibly TRBD1 or TRBD2 for D (5 bases each). The sequences come from PBMCs from blood, collected around 25 months after vaccination. CDR3 nucleotides: TGTGCCAGCAGTCCGGACCAGAGGGGCGGAAACCAGTACTTC. Protein product: CASSPDQRGGNQYF.